A selection of T cell receptor beta chains follows, all from one sample in a study of T cell responses to AZD1222 COVID-19 vaccine. Sequencing used immunoSEQ multiplex PCR; TCRdb keeps in-frame clones, though not all of them. The table shows around 120,000 clones, with 92% occurring only once. The source material was peripheral blood, sampled 28 days after the second AZD1222 dose. All receptors come from an adult who received the AZD1222 COVID-19 vaccine. Each CDR3 is given with its conserved first and last residue. The order of the fields is clone size, J gene, V gene, D gene, CDR3 DNA, CDR3 protein. A D gene is named only where the DNA matches it firmly. Size is stated for part of the rows, as once, few or many counts, or as a class when the clone is expanded.

clone size: -
J gene: TRBJ2-5
V gene: TRBV5-1
D gene: -
CDR3 DNA: TGCGCCAGCAGTTACGGGAGTACAGAGACCCAGTACTTC
CDR3 protein: CASSYGSTETQYF

clone size: once
J gene: TRBJ2-3
V gene: TRBV5-1
D gene: -
CDR3 DNA: TGCGCCAGCAGCGCCGGTTCGCCTGATACGCAGTATTTT
CDR3 protein: CASSAGSPDTQYF

clone size: -
J gene: TRBJ2-1
V gene: TRBV5-1
D gene: TRBD2
CDR3 DNA: TGCGCCAGCAGCTTGACTAGCGGGACGACGTACAATGAGCAGTTCTTC
CDR3 protein: CASSLTSGTTYNEQFF

clone size: -
J gene: TRBJ2-3
V gene: TRBV15
D gene: TRBD1
CDR3 DNA: TGTGCCACCAGCAGAGGACAGGGGCGGGATACGCAGTATTTT
CDR3 protein: CATSRGQGRDTQYF

clone size: -
J gene: TRBJ2-5
V gene: TRBV28
D gene: -
CDR3 DNA: TGTGCCAGCAACGGGTTGGCGGCCGCGTGGGAGACCCAGTACTTC
CDR3 protein: CASNGLAAAWETQYF

clone size: -
J gene: TRBJ2-2
V gene: TRBV2
D gene: TRBD1
CDR3 DNA: TGTGCCAGCAGTGTTCACCGTGACAGGGGTTCCGGGGAGCTGTTTTTT
CDR3 protein: CASSVHRDRGSGELFF

clone size: -
J gene: TRBJ2-7
V gene: TRBV7-9
D gene: -
CDR3 DNA: TGTGCCAGCAGCTCCAGGGAGGTTGGCTCGTGGGAGCAGTACTTC
CDR3 protein: CASSSREVGSWEQYF

clone size: -
J gene: TRBJ2-3
V gene: TRBV13
D gene: -
CDR3 DNA: TGTGCCAGCAGCTTAGGAGACGGAGGGGATACCACAGATACGCAGTATTTT
CDR3 protein: CASSLGDGGDTTDTQYF

clone size: -
J gene: TRBJ2-2
V gene: TRBV27
D gene: -
CDR3 DNA: TGTGCCAGCAGTTTACACGGACAGTTTGGTGGCACCGGGGAGCTGTTTTTT
CDR3 protein: CASSLHGQFGGTGELFF

clone size: -
J gene: TRBJ2-1
V gene: TRBV28
D gene: TRBD2
CDR3 DNA: TGTGCCAGCAGTTTGGGCAAACTAGCGGGGCATCATGAGCAGTTCTTC
CDR3 protein: CASSLGKLAGHHEQFF

clone size: -
J gene: TRBJ1-5
V gene: TRBV28
D gene: -
CDR3 DNA: TGTGCCAGCACCCATGGGACCCCTAGCAATCAGCCCCAGCATTTT
CDR3 protein: CASTHGTPSNQPQHF

clone size: -
J gene: TRBJ2-5
V gene: TRBV29-1
D gene: -
CDR3 DNA: TGCAGCTATTTTGGACAGCAAGAGACCCAGTACTTC
CDR3 protein: CSYFGQQETQYF

clone size: -
J gene: TRBJ1-1
V gene: TRBV5-1
D gene: -
CDR3 DNA: TGCGCCAGCAGCTTGAGACAGTCCTACACTGAAGCTTTCTTT
CDR3 protein: CASSLRQSYTEAFF

clone size: -
J gene: TRBJ1-1
V gene: TRBV29-1
D gene: TRBD1
CDR3 DNA: TGCAGCGTTGGTCGGGTCCCGCCAGGGGGGAACACTGAAGCTTTCTTT
CDR3 protein: CSVGRVPPGGNTEAFF

clone size: -
J gene: TRBJ2-4
V gene: TRBV10-3
D gene: -
CDR3 DNA: TGTGCCATCAGTGACCAAAACATTCAGTACTTC
CDR3 protein: CAISDQNIQYF

clone size: -
J gene: TRBJ2-5
V gene: TRBV2
D gene: -
CDR3 DNA: TGTGCCAGCAGTGAATTACCAGGGGAAGAGACCCAGTACTTC
CDR3 protein: CASSELPGEETQYF

clone size: -
J gene: TRBJ1-3
V gene: TRBV7-9
D gene: TRBD1
CDR3 DNA: TGTGCCAGCAGCGCTTCCGGGACAGGGGCAGGAAACACCATATATTTT
CDR3 protein: CASSASGTGAGNTIYF

clone size: -
J gene: TRBJ2-1
V gene: TRBV27
D gene: TRBD2
CDR3 DNA: TGTGCCAGCAGTTTAGGAGGGAGGGTGGGAGCTCACAATGAGCAGTTCTTC
CDR3 protein: CASSLGGRVGAHNEQFF

clone size: -
J gene: TRBJ1-6
V gene: TRBV6-1
D gene: -
CDR3 DNA: TGTGCCAGCAGTGAATGGTCAACAGCTAATTCACCCCTCCACTTT
CDR3 protein: CASSEWSTANSPLHF

clone size: once
J gene: TRBJ2-3
V gene: TRBV5-1
D gene: -
CDR3 DNA: TGCGCCAGGGAAGGGGGATTCAGCACAGATACGCAGTATTTT
CDR3 protein: CAREGGFSTDTQYF

clone size: -
J gene: TRBJ1-2
V gene: TRBV15
D gene: TRBD1
CDR3 DNA: TGTGCCACCAGCAGAGGGGACAGCGGAAACTATGGCTACACCTTC
CDR3 protein: CATSRGDSGNYGYTF

clone size: -
J gene: TRBJ1-1
V gene: TRBV28
D gene: -
CDR3 DNA: TGTGCCAGCAGCGACTCAATCCCCACTGAAGCTTTCTTT
CDR3 protein: CASSDSIPTEAFF

clone size: -
J gene: TRBJ1-2
V gene: TRBV5-1
D gene: TRBD1
CDR3 DNA: TGCGCCAGCAGCGAGCCTTCAGGGGGCGGTGGCTACACCTTC
CDR3 protein: CASSEPSGGGGYTF

clone size: -
J gene: TRBJ2-5
V gene: TRBV27
D gene: TRBD2
CDR3 DNA: TGTGCCAGCAGAGGACTAGCGGGAGGGATCCAAGAGACCCAGTACTTC
CDR3 protein: CASRGLAGGIQETQYF

clone size: -
J gene: TRBJ2-3
V gene: TRBV29-1
D gene: TRBD2
CDR3 DNA: TGCAGCGTTGACGTCGGGAGGAAGGATGGAGATACGCAGTATTTT
CDR3 protein: CSVDVGRKDGDTQYF

clone size: -
J gene: TRBJ2-7
V gene: TRBV6-5
D gene: -
CDR3 DNA: TGTGCCAGCAACCTAGCGAAAACCTACGAGCAGTACTTC
CDR3 protein: CASNLAKTYEQYF

clone size: once
J gene: TRBJ2-1
V gene: TRBV7-9
D gene: TRBD2
CDR3 DNA: TGTGCCAGCAGCTTAGGGTTTAGCGGGACGAATGAGCAGTTCTTC
CDR3 protein: CASSLGFSGTNEQFF

clone size: -
J gene: TRBJ2-7
V gene: TRBV6-1
D gene: -
CDR3 DNA: TGTGCCAGCAGTGAGCCAGGGGCTGGCTCCTACGAGCAGTACTTC
CDR3 protein: CASSEPGAGSYEQYF

clone size: -
J gene: TRBJ2-5
V gene: TRBV18
D gene: -
CDR3 DNA: TGTGCCAGCTACGGGGACAACCAAGAGACCCAGTACTTC
CDR3 protein: CASYGDNQETQYF

clone size: -
J gene: TRBJ2-3
V gene: TRBV12-1
D gene: -
CDR3 DNA: TGTGCCAGCAGCTTGACTAGCCACTACCCGGATACGCAGTATTTT
CDR3 protein: CASSLTSHYPDTQYF

clone size: -
J gene: TRBJ2-3
V gene: TRBV4-2
D gene: -
CDR3 DNA: TGTGCCAGCAGCCAAACCTCGGCGGGCGGCACAGATACGCAGTATTTT
CDR3 protein: CASSQTSAGGTDTQYF

clone size: -
J gene: TRBJ2-2
V gene: TRBV2
D gene: -
CDR3 DNA: TGTGCCAGCAGATCTAGCGTGAACACCGGGGAGCTGTTTTTT
CDR3 protein: CASRSSVNTGELFF

clone size: -
J gene: TRBJ1-6
V gene: TRBV4-1
D gene: -
CDR3 DNA: TGCGCCAGCAGCCAAGATCGGAATCAGCCTTATAATTCACCCCTCCACTTT
CDR3 protein: CASSQDRNQPYNSPLHF

clone size: -
J gene: TRBJ2-7
V gene: TRBV5-1
D gene: -
CDR3 DNA: TGCGCCAGCAGCTTGGTGGAAGGGAACTACGAGCAGTACTTC
CDR3 protein: CASSLVEGNYEQYF

clone size: once
J gene: TRBJ1-3
V gene: TRBV7-8
D gene: -
CDR3 DNA: TGTGCCAGCAGCTTAGTCGATGGCACTGGAAACACCATATATTTT
CDR3 protein: CASSLVDGTGNTIYF

clone size: -
J gene: TRBJ1-2
V gene: TRBV11-2
D gene: -
CDR3 DNA: TGTGCCAGCGCGGCGGTGAACTATGGCTACACCTTC
CDR3 protein: CASAAVNYGYTF

clone size: -
J gene: TRBJ2-1
V gene: TRBV30
D gene: -
CDR3 DNA: TGTGCCTGGAGTGTACAGGGAATCAATGAGCAGTTCTTC
CDR3 protein: CAWSVQGINEQFF

clone size: -
J gene: TRBJ2-2
V gene: TRBV9
D gene: TRBD2
CDR3 DNA: TGTGCCAGCAGCTCCGGACTAGCGGAGCCCACCGGGGAGCTGTTTTTT
CDR3 protein: CASSSGLAEPTGELFF

clone size: -
J gene: TRBJ1-1
V gene: TRBV5-1
D gene: TRBD1
CDR3 DNA: TGCGCCAGCAGCTTGAATACAGGGGGAGGGCTCGGTGAAGCTTTCTTT
CDR3 protein: CASSLNTGGGLGEAFF

clone size: -
J gene: TRBJ2-7
V gene: TRBV2
D gene: TRBD1
CDR3 DNA: TGTGCCAGCAGTGATCCGGACAGGGGTTACGAGCAGTACTTC
CDR3 protein: CASSDPDRGYEQYF

clone size: -
J gene: TRBJ2-7
V gene: TRBV5-1
D gene: -
CDR3 DNA: TGCGCCAGCAGCCCAGGGTCGCAGGCTTACGAGCAGTACTTC
CDR3 protein: CASSPGSQAYEQYF

clone size: -
J gene: TRBJ1-2
V gene: TRBV18
D gene: -
CDR3 DNA: TGTGCCAGCTCACCACAGGGCGACTATGGCTACACCTTC
CDR3 protein: CASSPQGDYGYTF

clone size: -
J gene: TRBJ1-1
V gene: TRBV6-5
D gene: -
CDR3 DNA: TGTGCCAGCATTTTTACAGAGAACACTGAAGCTTTCTTT
CDR3 protein: CASIFTENTEAFF

clone size: -
J gene: TRBJ1-1
V gene: TRBV6-5
D gene: -
CDR3 DNA: TGTGCCAGCAGTTACTCCGGGGAGGGGCCACATGAAGCTTTCTTT
CDR3 protein: CASSYSGEGPHEAFF

clone size: -
J gene: TRBJ2-2
V gene: TRBV24-1
D gene: -
CDR3 DNA: TGTGCCACCAGTGATTTGTCCAGCGGGAACACCGGGGAGCTGTTTTTT
CDR3 protein: CATSDLSSGNTGELFF

clone size: -
J gene: TRBJ2-7
V gene: TRBV5-5
D gene: TRBD2
CDR3 DNA: TGTGCCAGCAGCCCTGTGACGGGGGGCGGGAGGAACGAGCAGTACTTC
CDR3 protein: CASSPVTGGGRNEQYF

clone size: -
J gene: TRBJ2-3
V gene: TRBV11-2
D gene: -
CDR3 DNA: TGTGCCAGCAGCTTGGGTTTGACTAGCACAGATACGCAGTATTTT
CDR3 protein: CASSLGLTSTDTQYF

clone size: -
J gene: TRBJ2-3
V gene: TRBV6-5
D gene: -
CDR3 DNA: TGTGCCAGCAGGCCTGACCTCACAGATACGCAGTATTTT
CDR3 protein: CASRPDLTDTQYF

clone size: -
J gene: TRBJ2-7
V gene: TRBV6-5
D gene: -
CDR3 DNA: TGTGCCAGCAGTTACCTTTTGGGGGGTCCGGGTGCAGAGCAGTACTTC
CDR3 protein: CASSYLLGGPGAEQYF

clone size: -
J gene: TRBJ2-5
V gene: TRBV11-3
D gene: -
CDR3 DNA: TGTGCCAGCAGCTTAGACCCGAGCCAAGAGACCCAGTACTTC
CDR3 protein: CASSLDPSQETQYF

clone size: -
J gene: TRBJ1-1
V gene: TRBV27
D gene: -
CDR3 DNA: TGTGCCAGCAGTCTACGGGACACCCGGTCGGAGGCTTTCTTT
CDR3 protein: CASSLRDTRSEAFF

clone size: -
J gene: TRBJ2-7
V gene: TRBV28
D gene: -
CDR3 DNA: TGTGCCAGCAACAGGGGACTAGCCTACGAGCAGTACTTC
CDR3 protein: CASNRGLAYEQYF

clone size: -
J gene: TRBJ1-4
V gene: TRBV2
D gene: -
CDR3 DNA: TGTGCCAGCAGTGAAGCAGGGTGGCAGGGTGGTGAAAAACTGTTTTTT
CDR3 protein: CASSEAGWQGGEKLFF

clone size: -
J gene: TRBJ2-5
V gene: TRBV12-5
D gene: -
CDR3 DNA: TGTGCTAGTGGTTTGGTAGAAGCCCGAAAAGGGACAGAGACCCAGTACTTC
CDR3 protein: CASGLVEARKGTETQYF

clone size: -
J gene: TRBJ1-5
V gene: TRBV12-3/TRBV12-4
D gene: -
CDR3 DNA: TGTGCCAGCAGTTTAGCCGGGTCGCCCCAGCATTTT
CDR3 protein: CASSLAGSPQHF

clone size: -
J gene: TRBJ2-2
V gene: TRBV21-1
D gene: -
CDR3 DNA: TGTGCCAGCAGCAAAGGCCGCGGGACGGGCACCGGGGAGCTGTTTTTT
CDR3 protein: CASSKGRGTGTGELFF

clone size: -
J gene: TRBJ2-6
V gene: TRBV7-3
D gene: -
CDR3 DNA: TGTGCCAGCAGTCCAACCGGACTTGGGGGACCCTTGGTCCTGACTTTC
CDR3 protein: CASSPTGLGGPLVLTF

clone size: -
J gene: TRBJ2-1
V gene: TRBV6-6
D gene: -
CDR3 DNA: TGTGCCAGCAGTATAAACAATGAGCAGTTCTTC
CDR3 protein: CASSINNEQFF

clone size: -
J gene: TRBJ2-1
V gene: TRBV30
D gene: TRBD2
CDR3 DNA: TGTGCCTGGAGTGACCCCTTACTAGCGGGAGGTTACAATGAGCAGTTCTTC
CDR3 protein: CAWSDPLLAGGYNEQFF

clone size: -
J gene: TRBJ2-7
V gene: TRBV7-3
D gene: TRBD2
CDR3 DNA: TGTGCCAGCAGCTTAACCGGGACTAGCCTCTACGAGCAGTACTTC
CDR3 protein: CASSLTGTSLYEQYF